A single T cell receptor (beta chain) is shown here with its context. It has no known antigen specificity. Within one base of it there is no much larger clone, and no base qualities were kept. From the cysteine up to the phenylalanine, the CDR3 has a length of 14 residues. Kept here is only the CDR3 DNA, which spans 42 bases and is read in frame from base 1. V and J are truncated by 5 bases and 3 bases respectively, leaving an intervening sequence of 10 bases. Based on the germline V gene (reference sequence), the CDR1 and CDR2 sequences are LNHNV and YYDKDF. The record originates from a study of blood T cell repertoires in COVID-19 (dated by TCRdb to about 2020). Looking at the study overall: The collaborator samples originated in the United States, Italy and Spain and spanned the acute and convalescent phases of COVID-19. Where HLA class I and class II types were available, the types were taken from metadata supplied by the sample provider, not from assay-based typing. The repertoires were released in a freely available public database intended as a resource for research on the immune response to SARS-CoV-2. A de-identified subject ID, COVID-19 status, age in years and sex were almost always included in the sample metadata. Deeply sampled blood TCRbeta repertoires from subjects exposed to, actively infected with, or recovered from COVID-19 were included in the dataset. Samples were obtained from the ongoing ImmuneRACE study (first 160 participants) and from about 1,300 subjects provided by 6 global collaborators. The material from the prospective study consisted of cDNA or gDNA derived from T cells, B-cell-depleted T cells, or PBMCs. Results and caveats for the whole study, not just this receptor: The quantity of clinical and demographic metadata differed by source and by participant and was supplied without curation.

TCRbeta CDR3 regions were amplified from genomic DNA using the immunoSEQ Assay, a bias-controlled multiplex PCR. The study's own analysis went as follows. The number of nucleated cells in each sample was estimated by amplification of reference gene primers within the assay. Sequence reads were collapsed and filtered to measure the absolute abundance of every unique TCRbeta CDR3 rearrangement. For each sample, productive Simpson clonality was calculated as the square root of Simpson's diversity index across productive rearrangements. TCRdb stores this immuneACCESS table with in-frame sequences only. Part of the clones is absent; in the studies checked, under half of the shortfall reflects unresolved V genes, and no reason is known for the rest. Clone size and V and J calls were adopted from that table, with D and trimming inferred from the DNA. In all, the sample holds about 210,000 clones, and around 82% of those were seen once. The biggest ten clones account for roughly 6.7% of the sample.

Collaborating institutions collected whole blood in K2EDTA tubes following their own protocols. For TCRbeta analysis, collaborator samples were shipped as frozen whole blood, as isolated PBMCs, or as DNA extracted from either sample type. The sequenced sample was peripheral blood. The receptor's source is a woman in her sixties or seventies with acute or convalescent COVID-19. This chain is built from TRBV15 and TRBJ2-2; 6 matching bases give a weak D call of TRBD2. The CDR3 is CATSPGTYTGELFF. The bases are TGTGCCACCAGCCCCGGGACTTACACCGGGGAGCTGTTTTTT.